A selection of T cell receptor beta chains follows, all from one sample in a study of blood T cell repertoires in COVID-19. The repertoire was sequenced with immunoSEQ multiplex PCR; TCRdb's copy has only in-frame clones and lacks some. Here the sample spans 150,000 or so clones, 75% to 95% being singletons. Input material: peripheral blood. The receptors were sampled from a man aged 45-65 years with acute or convalescent COVID-19. CDR3s leave out the opening cysteine and the closing phenylalanine or tryptophan. The order of the fields is J gene, D gene, clone size, V gene, CDR3 protein. D genes are given only for firm matches. Not every row has a clone size; where given, it reads once, few, many or a size class.

J gene: TRBJ2-2; D gene: TRBD2; clone size: NA; V gene: TRBV18; CDR3 protein: ASSPLVPGLAAGELF
J gene: TRBJ2-2; D gene: NA; clone size: NA; V gene: TRBV7-9; CDR3 protein: ASSLKGGELF
J gene: TRBJ1-1; D gene: NA; clone size: few; V gene: TRBV20-1; CDR3 protein: SAMKAQGAF
J gene: TRBJ1-6; D gene: NA; clone size: NA; V gene: TRBV5-6; CDR3 protein: ASSSTGSDSPLH
J gene: TRBJ2-7; D gene: TRBD2; clone size: once; V gene: TRBV11-2; CDR3 protein: ASSLSSGSDSPYEQY
J gene: TRBJ1-1; D gene: NA; clone size: NA; V gene: TRBV6-5; CDR3 protein: ASRSVVMNTEAF
J gene: TRBJ1-5; D gene: NA; clone size: once; V gene: TRBV6-2/TRBV6-3; CDR3 protein: ASSYGGVGGQPQH
J gene: TRBJ1-2; D gene: TRBD1; clone size: NA; V gene: TRBV12-3/TRBV12-4; CDR3 protein: ASSTGGYGYT
J gene: TRBJ2-2; D gene: TRBD1; clone size: NA; V gene: TRBV15; CDR3 protein: ATSYRTTGIYGAGELF
J gene: TRBJ2-2; D gene: TRBD1; clone size: NA; V gene: TRBV18; CDR3 protein: ASSPTWDRGNAGELF
J gene: TRBJ2-2; D gene: TRBD2; clone size: NA; V gene: TRBV5-4; CDR3 protein: ASSLGSGRATGELF
J gene: TRBJ2-5; D gene: TRBD1; clone size: NA; V gene: TRBV6-5; CDR3 protein: ASRAGTGKETQY
J gene: TRBJ2-7; D gene: NA; clone size: NA; V gene: TRBV19; CDR3 protein: ASSIDPGPYEQY
J gene: TRBJ1-2; D gene: NA; clone size: NA; V gene: TRBV7-8; CDR3 protein: ASSAGGDSNYGYT
J gene: TRBJ1-1; D gene: NA; clone size: NA; V gene: TRBV7-2; CDR3 protein: ASSAGPRAEAF
J gene: TRBJ2-3; D gene: NA; clone size: NA; V gene: TRBV10-3; CDR3 protein: AISDRDTQY
J gene: TRBJ2-6; D gene: NA; clone size: once; V gene: TRBV28; CDR3 protein: ASSRNLRSGANVLT
J gene: TRBJ1-3; D gene: NA; clone size: NA; V gene: TRBV3-1/TRBV3-2; CDR3 protein: ASSQDVRYSGNTIY
J gene: TRBJ2-5; D gene: NA; clone size: NA; V gene: TRBV5-1; CDR3 protein: ASSLGLQETQY
J gene: TRBJ2-1; D gene: TRBD1; clone size: NA; V gene: TRBV9; CDR3 protein: ASSVAGTAFSSYNEQF
J gene: TRBJ1-3; D gene: TRBD1; clone size: few; V gene: TRBV4-2; CDR3 protein: ASSQGTGGFWGSGNTIY
J gene: TRBJ2-3; D gene: NA; clone size: NA; V gene: TRBV21-1; CDR3 protein: ASSTTQGHTQY
J gene: TRBJ2-7; D gene: TRBD1; clone size: NA; V gene: TRBV23-1; CDR3 protein: ATYNRDRDYEQY
J gene: TRBJ2-7; D gene: TRBD2; clone size: once; V gene: TRBV16; CDR3 protein: ASSLGEGREQY
J gene: TRBJ2-5; D gene: NA; clone size: NA; V gene: TRBV7-5; CDR3 protein: VRSLARGGTQY
J gene: TRBJ2-5; D gene: NA; clone size: NA; V gene: TRBV19; CDR3 protein: ASSRGGLERTQY
J gene: TRBJ2-5; D gene: NA; clone size: NA; V gene: TRBV3-1/TRBV3-2; CDR3 protein: ASSQPGDSRETQY
J gene: TRBJ1-4; D gene: NA; clone size: once; V gene: TRBV30; CDR3 protein: AWSVRGRPEEKLF
J gene: TRBJ2-1; D gene: TRBD1; clone size: NA; V gene: TRBV5-1; CDR3 protein: ASSGDSSSLGNEQF
J gene: TRBJ1-5; D gene: TRBD1; clone size: NA; V gene: TRBV4-1; CDR3 protein: ASSQDRQGGQPQH
J gene: TRBJ2-7; D gene: NA; clone size: NA; V gene: TRBV18; CDR3 protein: ASSPRQDYEQY
J gene: TRBJ2-5; D gene: TRBD2; clone size: NA; V gene: TRBV18; CDR3 protein: ASSPPGLAGVETQY
J gene: TRBJ2-1; D gene: TRBD2; clone size: NA; V gene: TRBV4-1; CDR3 protein: ASSQVQASGSSPHEQF
J gene: TRBJ2-1; D gene: TRBD2; clone size: NA; V gene: TRBV20-1; CDR3 protein: SASLVAGKGEQF
J gene: TRBJ2-6; D gene: NA; clone size: NA; V gene: TRBV20-1; CDR3 protein: SASRVANVLT
J gene: TRBJ2-2; D gene: TRBD2; clone size: NA; V gene: TRBV28; CDR3 protein: ASRGGTGELF
J gene: TRBJ2-7; D gene: NA; clone size: NA; V gene: TRBV15; CDR3 protein: ATGTLNYEQY
J gene: TRBJ2-1; D gene: NA; clone size: NA; V gene: TRBV6-2/TRBV6-3; CDR3 protein: ASSYYRNEQF
J gene: TRBJ1-1; D gene: NA; clone size: NA; V gene: TRBV28; CDR3 protein: ASSSTGNTEAF
J gene: TRBJ2-2; D gene: TRBD1; clone size: NA; V gene: TRBV7-9; CDR3 protein: ASGTGSTGELF
J gene: TRBJ2-2; D gene: NA; clone size: NA; V gene: TRBV12-3/TRBV12-4; CDR3 protein: ASSPYPGELF
J gene: TRBJ2-1; D gene: TRBD2; clone size: NA; V gene: TRBV5-8; CDR3 protein: ASSLRGRSYNEQF
J gene: TRBJ2-1; D gene: NA; clone size: NA; V gene: TRBV28; CDR3 protein: ASSIADQTHEQF
J gene: TRBJ1-5; D gene: NA; clone size: NA; V gene: TRBV4-3; CDR3 protein: ASSQDGQNNQPQH
J gene: TRBJ1-5; D gene: TRBD1; clone size: NA; V gene: TRBV9; CDR3 protein: ASSAQGTANQPQH
J gene: TRBJ1-5; D gene: NA; clone size: NA; V gene: TRBV18; CDR3 protein: ASSPARSNQPQH
J gene: TRBJ2-1; D gene: TRBD1; clone size: NA; V gene: TRBV5-6; CDR3 protein: ASRPTGTVAYNEQF
J gene: TRBJ2-7; D gene: NA; clone size: once; V gene: TRBV6-6; CDR3 protein: ASSRTVYEQY